This note documents a single T cell receptor (beta chain) sequence. The antigen remains unidentified. The data originate from a study of shared clonotypes between healthy human individuals. Findings and limits, study-wide: Incompleteness in sorted-subset sequencing, despite large depth, was shown by rarefaction. Larger richness was generally estimated for naive than memory subsets.

Naive CD8 isolation took CD45RO-negative cells positively selected for CCR7 and excluded terminally differentiated effector memory CD45RA+ cells. The CDR3 totals 14 residues. Losses at the gene ends were 7 bases for V and 3 bases for J; bases not matched to a gene: 7. Germline lookup yields CDR1 MNHNS and CDR2 SASEGT. Each cell subset's genomic DNA was divided evenly among several immunoSEQ plates. Repertoires were generated with immunoSEQ multiplex PCR, while TCRdb's copy carries only in-frame clones and drops some. Of around 2,000,000 clones in the sample, about 95% were seen once. Material for sequencing was naive CD8+ T cells sorted from blood. The chain recombines TRBV6-1 with TRBJ2-7, with 9 bases that match TRBD1. The receptor was isolated from a man aged 18 to 30 in good health. CDR3 DNA: TGTGCCAGCACTCCCGGGACAGGGTTCTACGAGCAGTACTTC. This translates into CASTPGTGFYEQYF.